The present TCR beta chain was sequenced within a study of low-dose radiotherapy and immunotherapy resistance in tumors. Across the study: Aspirin 300 mg, taken orally and daily, was given to patients for four cycles from cycle 1 day 1.

After removal of 4 bases from V and 5 bases from J, the junction contained 4 bases not matched to a gene. CDR3 length: 16 amino acids. Germline CDR1 is LGHNA and CDR2 is YSLEER. Priming of first-strand cDNA relied on TRAV- and TRBV-specific primers (covering alpha and beta chains). For amplifying TCRs, the PCR ran for about 22 cycles with Phusion, which was used together with a constant-region primer and the adapter on the V primers. A single record per CDR3 protein comes from TCRdb applying MiXCR to the reads. The table lists some 16,000 distinct CDR3 sequences, about 73% of them singletons. The rearrangement links TRBV4-3 to TRBJ2-1; the match to TRBD2 covers 14 bases. The TCR comes from a human donor with advanced metastatic prostate, ovarian, gallbladder or colorectal cancer (not recorded which). This table probably holds off-target reads from a library built for another chain. CDR3 residues: CASSLGLAGGNNEQFF. The CDR3 nucleotides are TGCGCCAGCAGCCTAGGACTAGCGGGGGGAAACAATGAGCAGTTCTTC.